These 22 T cell receptor beta chains came from one sample sequenced in a study of technical replicates of blood from a few donors. Data came from immunoSEQ multiplex PCR; TCRdb stores just in-frame clones and leaves some out. The sample shows some 85,000 clones, 96% of them seen only once. The sample consisted of T cells isolated from PBMCs. The receptors originated from a human donor in good health.

The chain couples TRBV11-2 to TRBJ2-7, with D perhaps matching TRBD2 (5 bases). CDR3 length: 12 residues. V was pared by 2 bases and J by 3 bases, with 5 bases between. Germline V CDR1 and CDR2: SGHAT, FQNNGV. The CDR3 DNA reads TGTGCCAGCAGCTTAAGCGGCTACGAGCAGTACTTC. Residues: CASSLSGYEQYF.

The chain employs TRBV18 and TRBJ1-1; possibly TRBD1 for D (6 bases). Trimming took 0 bases from V and 1 from J, leaving 9 bases between them. Per the germline V gene, CDR1 is KGHSH and CDR2 is LQKENI. The CDR3 has 15 residues. This chain's CDR3 is CASSPPRDTNTEAFF. Here the CDR3 DNA reads TGTGCCAGCTCACCACCACGGGACACGAACACTGAAGCTTTCTTT. Variable domain in full (rest from reference TRBV18 and TRBJ1-1): NAGVMQNPRHLVRRRGQEARLRCSPMKGHSHVYWYRQLPEEGLKFMVYLQKENIIDESGMPKERFSAEFPKEGPSILRIQQVVRGDSAAYFCASSPPRDTNTEAFFGQGTRLTVV.

The CDR3 protein is CASSGGDRVWNTEAFF. The CDR3 region has the DNA TGTGCCAGCAGTGGAGGAGACAGGGTTTGGAACACTGAAGCTTTCTTT. The V and J genes are TRBV6-1 and TRBJ1-1; 7 nucleotides agree with TRBD1. The CDR3 contains 16 residues. V lost 4 bases to trimming and J lost 1 base; unmatched junction nucleotides: 9. Germline lookup yields CDR1 MNHNS and CDR2 SASEGT.

The chain joins TRBV7-8 to TRBJ2-5, with D uncertain. V lost 5 bases, J lost 3 bases, and 13 bases lay in between. Germline loops: CDR1 SGHVS, CDR2 FQNEAQ. CDR3 length: 14 amino acids. CDR3 region: CASSPSVAEETQYF. The CDR3 nucleotides are TGTGCCAGCAGCCCGAGCGTAGCAGAAGAGACCCAGTACTTC.

The chain links TRBV28 to TRBJ1-5; 7 bases fit TRBD1. Losses at the gene ends were 5 bases for V and 1 base for J; bases not matched to a gene: 5. This CDR3 spans 15 amino acids. The V gene's germline CDR1 is MDHEN and CDR2 SYDVKM. CDR3 coding DNA: TGTGCCAGCAGTCAATTGACAGGGAGCAATCAGCCCCAGCATTTT. This sequence encodes CASSQLTGSNQPQHF.

The chain is built from TRBV4-3 and TRBJ1-5; D possibly corresponds to TRBD1 (6 bases). V was shortened by 1 base and J by 3 bases, with 13 bases between the two germline ends. Germline V gene data show CDR1 as LGHNA and CDR2 as YSLEER. CDR3 size: 16 residues. The CDR3 is CASSQVSGGINQPQHF. The CDR3 DNA is TGCGCCAGCAGCCAAGTTTCGGGGGGCATCAATCAGCCCCAGCATTTT.

This clone appeared a few times. The chain uses TRBV5-1 and TRBJ1-1; unclear D gene. With 4 bases removed from V and 1 base from J, the gap between germline ends came to 8 bases. This CDR3 comprises 13 residues. The germline gives CDR1 SGHRS, CDR2 YFSETQ. Written as DNA, the CDR3 is TGCGCCAGCAGCCAGTCCAAGAACACTGAAGCTTTCTTT. Encoded protein: CASSQSKNTEAFF.

J is TRBJ2-3 and V is TRBV6-1, with a weak D call TRBD2 (5 bases). V was shortened by 6 bases and J by 6 bases, with 10 bases between the two germline ends. The CDR3 runs 12 residues. Germline values: CDR1 MNHNS, CDR2 SASEGT. The CDR3 DNA sequence: TGTGCCAGCAGCAGAATAGCGGATACGCAGTATTTT. This codes for CASSRIADTQYF.

The chain recombines TRBV27 with TRBJ2-7; 11 nucleotides match TRBD2. J gave up 4 bases and V 5 bases, and 4 bases lay outside the gene matches. The CDR3 totals 14 residues. Germline CDR1 reads MNHEY; CDR2 reads SMNVEV (reference sequence). The CDR3: CASSPLAGVYEQYF. CDR3 bases: TGTGCCAGCAGTCCACTAGCGGGAGTGTACGAGCAGTACTTC.

The CDR3 nucleotides are TGTGCCAGCAGCCCTCAGAATCAGCCCCAGCATTTT. It codes for CASSPQNQPQHF. The chain carries TRBV7-9 and TRBJ1-5; no clear D gene. This CDR3 has 12 amino acids. Germline V gene data show CDR1 as SEHNR and CDR2 as FQNEAQ (reference sequence). V lost 5 bases and J lost 4, with 6 bases in between.

A single count supports this clone. This chain connects TRBV2 to TRBJ2-7; D is possibly TRBD1 (5 bases). The germline V gene has CDR1 SNHLY and CDR2 FYNNEI. Trimming shortened V by 7 bases and J by 6 bases, and 7 bases separated the two germline ends. The CDR3 is made up of 10 amino acids. The CDR3 reads CASTQGEQYF. The CDR3 DNA is TGTGCCAGCACCCAGGGCGAGCAGTACTTC.

The count of this clone is one. The V gene is TRBV29-1, the J gene TRBJ1-1; D is undetermined. Trimming cost V 5 bases and J 11 bases, with 12 bases left between them. Germline V gene lookup returns CDR1 SQVTM and CDR2 ANQGSEA. CDR3 length equals 10 residues. CDR3: CSVQGRRAFF. The CDR3 DNA reads as TGCAGCGTTCAAGGGAGAAGGGCTTTCTTT.

The V and J genes are TRBV9 and TRBJ2-5; no firm D call. The CDR3 is 14 residues long. V shed 4 bases and J shed 6 bases, with 16 bases lying between them. Germline V gives CDR1 SGDLS, CDR2 YYNGEE. DNA for the CDR3: TGTGCCAGCAGCCCCGAAGAGGCCTTTCAGACCCAGTACTTC. This translates into CASSPEEAFQTQYF.

The V call is TRBV9, the J call TRBJ2-2, with 11 bases that match TRBD2. Germline CDR1 and CDR2: SGDLS and YYNGEE. CDR3 size: 16 residues. Trimming cost V 4 bases and J 7 bases; bases outside gene matches: 9. The CDR3 DNA reads TGTGCCAGCAGCCCGGGACTAGCGGACCCAATCGGGGAGCTGTTTTTT. Amino acid sequence: CASSPGLADPIGELFF.

V and J are TRBV7-6 and TRBJ2-3; 8 nucleotides match TRBD1. The CDR3 has 16 amino acids. CDR1 is SGHVS and CDR2 is FNYEAQ in the germline V gene. V was pared by 3 bases and J by 3 bases, with 8 bases of the junction left unmatched. The CDR3 protein is CASSFEQGVITDTQYF. CDR3 coding DNA: TGTGCCAGCAGCTTCGAACAGGGGGTCATTACAGATACGCAGTATTTT.

The CDR3 sequence is CASSVASTGGFGYTF. CDR3 nucleotides: TGTGCCAGCAGCGTAGCTAGTACGGGGGGATTTGGCTACACCTTC. The chain has TRBV9 and TRBJ1-2, with D perhaps TRBD1 (5 bases). Germline assignment: CDR1 SGDLS and CDR2 YYNGEE. Between the trimmed V and J ends, which lost 0 bases and 7 bases, there was a span of 16 bases. The CDR3 sequence is 15 residues long.

Only a few counts were recorded for this clone. V usage is TRBV5-5 and J usage is TRBJ1-4; D is undetermined. CDR3 length: 14 amino acids. Trimming shortened V by 0 bases and J by 6 bases, and 9 bases separated the two germline ends. The germline gives CDR1 SGHKS, CDR2 YYEKEE (reference sequence). The DNA for the CDR3 is TGTGCCAGCAGCTTGGGCAGGTCTGATGAAAAACTGTTTTTT. Its translation: CASSLGRSDEKLFF.

V usage is TRBV7-9 and J usage is TRBJ2-5, with 8 bases matching TRBD2. In germline, CDR1 is SEHNR, CDR2 FQNEAQ (reference sequence). The CDR3 extends over 17 amino acids. V was pared by 1 base and J by 2 bases, with 9 bases of the junction left unmatched. The CDR3 region is CASSLVIDGTRQETQYF. The CDR3 DNA follows: TGTGCCAGCAGCTTAGTAATTGACGGGACTAGACAAGAGACCCAGTACTTC.

This rearrangement joins TRBV29-1 to TRBJ1-2, with a possible D match to TRBD1 (5 bases). Germline V lookup: CDR1 SQVTM, CDR2 ANQGSEA. The CDR3 is 13 residues long. V dropped 3 bases and J dropped 2 bases, with 10 bases sitting between them. CDR3 DNA: TGCAGCGTTGAGGGGGGTCGGAACTATGGCTACACCTTC. It specifies CSVEGGRNYGYTF. Complete variable domain (other parts from reference TRBV29-1 and TRBJ1-2): SAVISQKPSRDICQRGTSLTIQCQVDSQVTMMFWYRQQPGQSLTLIATANQGSEATYESGFVIDKFPISRPNLTFSTLTVSNMSPEDSSIYLCSVEGGRNYGYTFGSGTRLTVV.

CDR3 sequence: CASSLDPGQGTEAFF. The DNA of the CDR3 is TGTGCCAGCAGCTTAGACCCGGGACAGGGCACTGAAGCTTTCTTT. This chain connects TRBV11-2 to TRBJ1-1; 9 positions match TRBD1. J was trimmed by 4 bases and V by 0 bases; bases with no gene match: 3. The CDR3 totals 15 residues. The germline V gene encodes CDR1 SGHAT and CDR2 FQNNGV.

The V and J genes are TRBV19 and TRBJ2-3, with D possibly being TRBD1 (5 bases). Germline assignment: CDR1 LNHDA and CDR2 SQIVND (reference sequence). This CDR3 is built from 12 residues. The V end lost 6 bases, the J end lost 4 bases, and 8 bases lay between the germline ends. This CDR3 is CASSAGPDTQYF. The CDR3 DNA reads TGTGCCAGTAGCGCAGGGCCAGATACGCAGTATTTT.

V gene TRBV15 combines with J gene TRBJ2-2; D is uncertain. CDR1 is LNHNV and CDR2 is YYDKDF in the germline V gene (reference sequence). This CDR3 comprises 14 residues. V was cut by 1 base and J by 4 bases, with 7 bases left in between. The CDR3 region is CATSRANPTGELFF. In DNA form, the CDR3 reads TGTGCCACCAGCAGAGCTAACCCCACCGGGGAGCTGTTTTTT.